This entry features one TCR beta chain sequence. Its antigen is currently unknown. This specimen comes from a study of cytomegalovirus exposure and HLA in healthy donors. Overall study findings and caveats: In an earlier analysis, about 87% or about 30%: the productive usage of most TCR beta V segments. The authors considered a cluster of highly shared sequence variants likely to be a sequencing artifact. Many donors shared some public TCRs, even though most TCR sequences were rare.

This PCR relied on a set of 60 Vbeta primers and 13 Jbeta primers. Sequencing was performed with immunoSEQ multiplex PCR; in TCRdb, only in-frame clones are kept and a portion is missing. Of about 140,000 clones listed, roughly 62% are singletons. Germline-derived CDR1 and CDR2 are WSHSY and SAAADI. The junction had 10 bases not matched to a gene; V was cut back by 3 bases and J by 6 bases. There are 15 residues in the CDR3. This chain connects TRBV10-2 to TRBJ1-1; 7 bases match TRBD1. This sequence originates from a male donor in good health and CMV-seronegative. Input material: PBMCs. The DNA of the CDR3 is TGCGCCAGCAGTGACCCCCTAGACAGGGAAGCTGAAGCTTTCTTT. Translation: CASSDPLDREAEAFF.